The rows below give T cell receptor beta chains drawn from one sample of a study of early T cells in non-severe SARS-CoV-2 infection. In TCRdb, the 5' RACE reads were re-called with MiXCR into one record per CDR3 protein. The repertoire has 30,000 to 40,000 distinct CDR3 sequences, 5% to 6% of them found once; the top ten carry 12% to 15%. Sequencing was done on a sample of whole blood. These receptors all come from an adult who was a healthcare worker with PCR-confirmed SARS-CoV-2 infection or an uninfected control (not recorded which). Both conserved end residues are part of each CDR3. Fields, in order: J gene, clone size, D gene, V gene, CDR3 protein, CDR3 DNA. A D gene is named only where the DNA matches it firmly. Clone size appears in some rows only: once, few, many, or a class for an expanded clone.

J: TRBJ2-5; size: .; D: TRBD1; V: TRBV5-6; CDR3: CASSSLQGLGETQYF; DNA: TGTGCCAGCAGCTCGCTACAGGGGTTGGGTGAGACCCAGTACTTC
J: TRBJ1-1; size: few; D: .; V: TRBV18; CDR3: CASSTGSGNTEAFF; DNA: TGTGCCAGCTCAACAGGATCGGGGAACACTGAAGCTTTCTTT
J: TRBJ1-2; size: many; D: .; V: TRBV19; CDR3: CASSISRVYTNYGYTF; DNA: TGTGCCAGTAGTATCTCTCGGGTTTATACTAACTATGGCTACACCTTC
J: TRBJ2-6; size: many; D: TRBD1; V: TRBV5-6; CDR3: CASSGQGTGANVLTF; DNA: TGTGCCAGCAGCGGACAGGGGACTGGGGCCAACGTCCTGACTTTC
J: TRBJ1-5; size: many; D: .; V: TRBV5-5; CDR3: CASSLTGPQLNQPQHF; DNA: TGTGCCAGCAGCTTGACAGGGCCGCAACTAAATCAGCCCCAGCATTTT
J: TRBJ1-1; size: .; D: TRBD1; V: TRBV9; CDR3: CASSATGHPQLNTEAFF; DNA: TGTGCCAGCAGCGCGACAGGGCACCCTCAACTGAACACTGAAGCTTTCTTT
J: TRBJ1-1; size: many; D: .; V: TRBV30; CDR3: CAWSPGLRGTEAFF; DNA: TGTGCCTGGAGTCCAGGGCTTAGAGGTACTGAAGCTTTCTTT
J: TRBJ2-1; size: many; D: .; V: TRBV4-1; CDR3: CASSQVLNEQFF; DNA: TGCGCCAGCAGCCAGGTATTAAATGAGCAGTTCTTC
J: TRBJ2-3; size: few; D: TRBD2; V: TRBV5-4; CDR3: CASSPQLAGGLTDTQYF; DNA: TGTGCCAGCAGCCCCCAACTAGCGGGGGGCCTTACAGATACGCAGTATTTT
J: TRBJ1-1; size: many; D: .; V: TRBV4-3; CDR3: CASSQDPSGVGASFF; DNA: TGCGCCAGCAGCCAAGACCCCTCAGGGGTAGGCGCGTCTTTCTTT
J: TRBJ2-5; size: few; D: TRBD2; V: TRBV20-1; CDR3: CSAISGGEETQYF; DNA: TGCAGTGCTATTAGCGGGGGGGAGGAGACCCAGTACTTC
J: TRBJ1-1; size: many; D: .; V: TRBV7-2; CDR3: CASSFRGNTEAFF; DNA: TGTGCCAGCAGCTTCCGCGGTAACACTGAAGCTTTCTTT
J: TRBJ2-1; size: many; D: TRBD1; V: TRBV5-1; CDR3: CASRNLGQGARDEQFF; DNA: TGCGCCAGCAGAAACCTGGGACAGGGGGCGCGGGATGAGCAGTTCTTC
J: TRBJ2-1; size: .; D: TRBD1; V: TRBV3-1; CDR3: CASSRTGFAVEQFF; DNA: TGTGCCAGCAGCAGGACAGGGTTTGCGGTTGAGCAGTTCTTC
J: TRBJ2-5; size: many; D: .; V: TRBV3-1; CDR3: CASSQVETQYF; DNA: TGTGCCAGCAGCCAAGTGGAGACCCAGTACTTC
J: TRBJ1-1; size: .; D: .; V: TRBV12-5; CDR3: CASGLEVNTEAFF; DNA: TGTGCTAGTGGTTTGGAGGTGAACACTGAAGCTTTCTTT
J: TRBJ2-7; size: few; D: TRBD1; V: TRBV18; CDR3: CASSPNGQGADEQYF; DNA: TGTGCCAGCTCACCAAATGGACAGGGGGCGGATGAGCAGTACTTC
J: TRBJ2-6; size: many; D: .; V: TRBV12-3/TRBV12-4; CDR3: CASSLAVPSGANVLTF; DNA: TGTGCCAGCAGTTTAGCCGTCCCTTCTGGGGCCAACGTCCTGACTTTC
J: TRBJ2-7; size: many; D: TRBD1; V: TRBV27; CDR3: CASSLEGRGRGRQYF; DNA: TGTGCCAGCAGTTTAGAGGGCAGGGGGCGCGGAAGGCAGTACTTC
J: TRBJ2-7; size: many; D: TRBD1; V: TRBV7-9; CDR3: CASSPRTGWYEQYF; DNA: TGTGCCAGCAGCCCCCGGACAGGGTGGTACGAGCAGTACTTC
J: TRBJ2-3; size: many; D: .; V: TRBV2; CDR3: CASYGGRTDTQYF; DNA: TGTGCCAGCTACGGGGGGCGCACAGATACGCAGTATTTT
J: TRBJ1-4; size: .; D: .; V: TRBV20-1; CDR3: CSASIAETVAEKLFF; DNA: TGCAGTGCTAGCATTGCTGAGACAGTCGCCGAAAAACTGTTTTTT
J: TRBJ1-1; size: many; D: .; V: TRBV10-3; CDR3: CAIREVNTEAFF; DNA: TGTGCCATCAGGGAGGTGAACACTGAAGCTTTCTTT
J: TRBJ2-2; size: many; D: TRBD2; V: TRBV6-4; CDR3: CASSVMAGANTGELFF; DNA: TGTGCCAGCAGTGTAATGGCGGGGGCGAACACCGGGGAGCTGTTTTTT
J: TRBJ2-7; size: .; D: TRBD1; V: TRBV7-6; CDR3: CASSFGTGFYEQYF; DNA: TGTGCCAGCAGCTTTGGGACAGGTTTCTACGAGCAGTACTTC
J: TRBJ1-2; size: .; D: TRBD1; V: TRBV28; CDR3: CATLLRDRVYGYTF; DNA: TGTGCCACCTTATTACGGGACAGGGTGTATGGCTACACCTTC
J: TRBJ2-7; size: .; D: .; V: TRBV11-3; CDR3: CASSSDGYEQYF; DNA: TGTGCCAGCAGTTCCGACGGGTACGAGCAGTACTTC
J: TRBJ1-5; size: many; D: .; V: TRBV15; CDR3: CATSIYGYNQPQHF; DNA: TGTGCCACCAGCATTTACGGCTACAATCAGCCCCAGCATTTT
J: TRBJ1-5; size: medium-sized; D: TRBD1; V: TRBV20-1; CDR3: CSARLDRGNQPQHF; DNA: TGCAGTGCAAGATTGGACAGGGGCAATCAGCCCCAGCATTTT
J: TRBJ2-6; size: many; D: .; V: TRBV15; CDR3: CATSRAGTAGANVLTF; DNA: TGTGCCACCAGCAGAGCCGGGACGGCTGGGGCCAACGTCCTGACTTTC
J: TRBJ1-4; size: few; D: TRBD1; V: TRBV4-2; CDR3: CASSREGQLNEKLFF; DNA: TGTGCCAGCAGCCGAGAGGGACAGTTGAATGAAAAACTGTTTTTT
J: TRBJ1-5; size: many; D: .; V: TRBV21-1; CDR3: CANGTTSGRNINQPQHF; DNA: TGTGCCAACGGGACCACCTCGGGCCGCAATATTAATCAGCCCCAGCATTTT
J: TRBJ2-5; size: few; D: .; V: TRBV11-2; CDR3: CASSSSASGPFAFETQYF; DNA: TGTGCCAGCAGCTCCTCAGCCTCGGGCCCCTTCGCCTTTGAGACCCAGTACTTC
J: TRBJ2-3; size: many; D: .; V: TRBV4-2; CDR3: CASSQEGQNTDTQYF; DNA: TGTGCCAGCAGCCAAGAGGGGCAGAACACAGATACGCAGTATTTT